A single sample is the source of the 2 T cell receptor beta chains below, sequenced in a study of persistence of HIV-infected CD4 T cells. Anti-CD3/anti-CD28 beads served as a nonspecific positive control stimulus. Sorting selected CD4+ T cells upregulating both CD40 ligand and CD69. The libraries were made with immunoSEQ version 4 in survey mode. Data came from immunoSEQ multiplex PCR; TCRdb stores just in-frame clones and leaves some out. Among some 45,000 clones listed, 88% were seen once. Their target antigens are unknown. Sequenced material: CD4+ T cells sorted from PBMCs after roughly 18-hour stimulation, taken from a patient who received antiretroviral therapy. These receptors all come from an adult woman with HIV who was CMV-seropositive.

The chain is built from TRBV3-1 (or the pseudogene TRBV3-2) and TRBJ1-4; the D gene is possibly TRBD1 (6 bases). The germline gives CDR1 LGHDT, CDR2 YNNKEL (reference sequence). There are 14 residues in the CDR3. V was pared by 7 bases and J by 3 bases, with 12 bases between. CDR3 coding DNA: TGTGCCAGCACCGAACAGGGTTCTAATGAAAAACTGTTTTTT. Translation: CASTEQGSNEKLFF.

The chain couples TRBV27 to TRBJ2-5; 8 nucleotides match TRBD2. Losses at the gene ends were 5 bases for V and 5 bases for J; bases not matched to a gene: 16. CDR1 is MNHEY and CDR2 is SMNVEV in the germline V gene (reference sequence). The CDR3 sequence is 17 residues long. The CDR3, as DNA: TGTGCCAGCAGTCCCACCTATGGGGCGGGGGGCCGGGAGACCCAGTACTTC. Amino acids: CASSPTYGAGGRETQYF.